These 9 T cell receptor beta chains originate from one sample sequenced in a study of blood T cell repertoires in COVID-19. TCRdb's table, derived via immunoSEQ multiplex PCR, lists solely in-frame clones and lacks some. The sample carries tens of thousands of clones, more than 75% recorded once. Sequencing was performed on peripheral blood. The receptors here all came from an elderly woman with active COVID-19.

V is TRBV18 and J is TRBJ2-1; D unresolved. Trimming removed 3 bases from V and 0 bases from J, with 6 bases in between. Germline V CDR1 and CDR2: KGHSH, LQKENI. The CDR3 sequence is 14 residues long. The CDR3 spells CASSPGFSYNEQFF. CDR3 in DNA: TGTGCCAGCTCACCGGGCTTCTCCTACAATGAGCAGTTCTTC.

The table lists this clone with a count of one. The rearrangement uses TRBV6-5 and TRBJ2-1; a weak D match, TRBD2 (6 bases). This CDR3 has 14 amino acids. The germline gives CDR1 MNHEY, CDR2 SVGAGI. V gave up 6 bases and J gave up 0 bases, with 9 bases separating them. The CDR3 nucleotides are TGTGCCAGCAGAGCTAGCGACTCCTACAATGAGCAGTTCTTC. Its translation is CASRASDSYNEQFF.

The genes are TRBV6-5 and TRBJ2-7, with 7 bases matching TRBD1. The germline V gene encodes CDR1 MNHEY and CDR2 SVGAGI. The CDR3 covers 13 residues. V was clipped by 5 bases and J by 5 bases; unmatched bases: 6. The CDR3 DNA is TGTGCCAGCAGTCGAGGGGGCAGAAACGAGCAGTACTTC. This translates into CASSRGGRNEQYF.

V and J are TRBV7-3 and TRBJ1-1, with D uncertain. V lost 5 bases and J 2 bases, leaving 15 bases between the germline ends. CDR3 length: 15 amino acids. CDR1 is SGHTA, CDR2 FQGTGA, per germline. The CDR3, as DNA: TGTGCCAGCAGCCCTGGCGGAGGGCTAAACACTGAAGCTTTCTTT. Encoded protein: CASSPGGGLNTEAFF.

The chain joins TRBV18 to TRBJ1-1; D is possibly TRBD1 (6 bases). Per the germline V gene, CDR1 is KGHSH and CDR2 is LQKENI. The CDR3 consists of 14 residues. The V gene lost 4 bases and the J gene lost 3 bases, with 12 bases spanning the gap. CDR3 loop: CASSRRDMDTEAFF. The CDR3, as DNA: TGTGCCAGCTCACGCCGGGACATGGACACTGAAGCTTTCTTT.

This rearrangement joins TRBV4-1 to TRBJ2-7; the D gene is possibly TRBD1 (6 bases). CDR1 and CDR2 from the germline V gene are MGHRA and YSYEKL. V was cut by 1 base and J by 0 bases, with 7 bases left in between. There are 14 residues in the CDR3. CDR3 coding DNA: TGCGCCAGCAGCCAAGGACAGGTCTCCTACGAGCAGTACTTC. This translates into CASSQGQVSYEQYF.

The gene calls are TRBV3-1 (or the pseudogene TRBV3-2) and TRBJ2-5; TRBD2 agrees at 10 bases. The CDR3 covers 17 residues. Trimming took 0 bases from V and 4 from J; bases not matched to a gene: 8. CDR1 is LGHDT and CDR2 is YNNKEL in the germline V gene (reference sequence). The CDR3 DNA reads TGTGCCAGCAGCCAAGATCGAAGTAGCGGGAGGACAGAGACCCAGTACTTC. Protein product: CASSQDRSSGRTETQYF.

The rearrangement links TRBV19 to TRBJ2-6, with D possibly matching TRBD1 (6 bases). V was cut by 3 bases and J by 2 bases, with 14 bases left in between. The germline V gene has CDR1 LNHDA and CDR2 SQIVND (reference sequence). This CDR3 region has 17 residues. The CDR3 reads CASSMWQGSAGANVLTF. In nucleotides, the CDR3 is TGTGCCAGTAGTATGTGGCAGGGGAGCGCTGGGGCCAACGTCCTGACTTTC.

The chain couples TRBV28 to TRBJ1-2; 9 bases map to TRBD1. Trimming at V came to 6 bases and at J to 2 bases, leaving 13 bases not matched to a gene. This CDR3 contains 17 residues. The V gene's germline CDR1 is MDHEN and CDR2 SYDVKM. CDR3 nucleotides: TGTGCCAGCAGCCTTAATTGGGGACAGGGCCCAAACTATGGCTACACCTTC. Its translation: CASSLNWGQGPNYGYTF.